One and the same sample provided the 28 T cell receptor beta chains below, sequenced in a study of human T cells and chemical hapten exposure. TCRdb re-derived calls from the RACE reads in MiXCR, one entry per CDR3 protein. This sample has roughly 34,000 distinct CDR3 sequences, with 9% to 12% found just once. As to time point: pre-sensitization, week 0. Treatment described: therapeutic diphenylcyclopropenone sensitization with weekly scalp DPC. Unseparated into fractions, whole blood served as the source from which total RNA was extracted. The sample in question was whole blood, obtained in connection with sensitization to the hapten diphenylcyclopropenone (DPC). All receptors come from a middle-aged man with alopecia areata. Some clones in this sample may be carry-over from other donors' samples.

This clonotype was found many times. The V call is TRBV7-2, the J call TRBJ1-4; 9 nucleotides align to TRBD1. The CDR3 has 16 amino acids. J gave up 3 bases and V 5 bases, and 7 bases lay outside the gene matches. Germline CDR1 and CDR2: SGHTA and FQGNSA. The CDR3 loop is CASSRDRGAANEKLFF. CDR3 coding DNA: TGTGCCAGCAGCCGAGACAGGGGGGCGGCTAATGAAAAACTGTTTTTT.

V gene TRBV12-3 or TRBV12-4 combines with J gene TRBJ1-1, with D uncertain. Trimming took off 1 base at V and 11 bases at J, with 11 bases between the two ends. This CDR3 region has 12 residues. The CDR3 is CASSLDIGSAFF. DNA of the CDR3: TGTGCCAGCAGTTTAGATATAGGGTCGGCTTTCTTT.

The chain uses TRBV29-1 and TRBJ1-4; D ambiguous. The CDR3 has 13 residues. Germline values: CDR1 SQVTM, CDR2 ANQGSEA. V shed 4 bases and J shed 2 bases, with 8 bases lying between them. The CDR3 sequence is CSVGSPTNEKLFF. In DNA, the CDR3 is TGCAGCGTTGGGTCCCCCACTAATGAAAAACTGTTTTTT.

There are a few counts of this clonotype. The chain has TRBV28 and TRBJ2-1, with TRBD1 identical over 9 bases. V shed 7 bases and J 4 bases; nucleotides not matched to a gene: 5. The CDR3 runs to 14 residues. Germline CDR1 and CDR2: MDHEN and SYDVKM. DNA for the CDR3: TGTGCCAGCATCATGGACAGGGGATACAATGAGCAGTTCTTC. It specifies CASIMDRGYNEQFF. The full variable domain, in which reference TRBV28 and TRBJ2-1 provide the parts outside the CDR3, is DVKVTQSSRYLVKRTGEKVFLECVQDMDHENMFWYRQDPGLGLRLIYFSYDVKMKEKGDIPEGYSVSREKKERFSLILESASTNQTSMYLCASIMDRGYNEQFFGPGTRLTVL.

This clonotype was recorded many times. The V and J genes are TRBV7-6 and TRBJ2-1; perhaps D is TRBD1 or TRBD2 (7 bases each). The CDR3 is 17 residues long. Germline V gene sequence: CDR1 SGHVS, CDR2 FNYEAQ. The V end was cut by 1 base, the J end by 2 bases, with 15 bases between. The CDR3 region has the DNA TGTGCCAGCAGCTTAGTGGGGCAGGGGGGGACCTACAATGAGCAGTTCTTC. Amino acids: CASSLVGQGGTYNEQFF.

In this sample, this clonotype turned up many times. This chain uses TRBV27 with TRBJ1-5; D gene uncertain. Trimming shortened V by 5 bases and J by 9 bases, and 11 bases separated the two germline ends. This CDR3 has 12 residues. The germline V gene has CDR1 MNHEY and CDR2 SMNVEV (reference sequence). The CDR3 reads CASSQPGGPQHF. In DNA form, the CDR3 reads TGTGCCAGCAGTCAACCCGGTGGGCCCCAGCATTTT.

Ten or more counts support this clonotype. This rearrangement joins TRBV6-2 or TRBV6-3 to TRBJ2-5; D gene ambiguous. CDR1 is MNHEY, CDR2 SVGEGT, per germline. The CDR3 consists of 15 residues. V lost 5 bases, J lost 2 bases, and 15 bases lay in between. CDR3 amino acids: CASSTRGRPQETQYF. DNA of the CDR3: TGTGCCAGCAGTACCCGAGGTAGGCCACAAGAGACCCAGTACTTC.

This clonotype was observed many times. The rearrangement uses TRBV29-1 and TRBJ2-1; a possible D gene is TRBD1 (5 bases). The CDR3 totals 12 residues. The germline V gene encodes CDR1 SQVTM and CDR2 ANQGSEA. The V end was cut by 7 bases, the J end by 7 bases, with 14 bases between. The CDR3, as DNA: TGCAGCGCCGTGGGGCTAAGTAATGAGCAGTTCTTC. Its protein is CSAVGLSNEQFF.

The gene calls are TRBV9 and TRBJ2-5, with D uncertain. There are 12 residues in the CDR3. Deletions cut 4 bases from V and 5 bases from J, with 9 bases between. Germline loops: CDR1 SGDLS, CDR2 YYNGEE. The CDR3 reads CASSPSTETQYF. The CDR3 DNA sequence: TGTGCCAGCAGCCCCAGCACGGAGACCCAGTACTTC.

This clonotype was observed at least ten times. The J gene is TRBJ2-1, the V gene TRBV20-1, with 7 bases lining up with TRBD2. CDR1 and CDR2 (germline): DFQATT, SNEGSKA (reference sequence). The CDR3 sequence is 14 residues long. V lost 6 bases to trimming and J lost 6 bases; unmatched junction nucleotides: 11. This CDR3 reads CSAPMGGSVNEQFF. The DNA for the CDR3 is TGCAGTGCCCCCATGGGGGGGTCGGTCAATGAGCAGTTCTTC.

The chain couples TRBV4-1 to TRBJ2-6; tentatively, D is TRBD1 (6 bases). In germline, CDR1 is MGHRA, CDR2 YSYEKL. This CDR3 has 16 amino acids. Deletions cut 6 bases from V and 0 bases from J, with 12 bases between. This CDR3 reads CASRHRENSGANVLTF. The CDR3 coding sequence is TGCGCCAGCAGGCACAGGGAAAACTCTGGGGCCAACGTCCTGACTTTC.

This clonotype was seen only a few times. J is TRBJ1-5 and V is TRBV7-2; D is unresolved. The CDR3 loop spans 14 amino acids. CDR1 is SGHTA, CDR2 FQGNSA, per germline. The ends were cut back, 6 bases at V and 5 bases at J, with 14 bases in the middle. DNA of the CDR3: TGTGCCAGCAGTCGTGTGGGGTCGGATCAGCCCCAGCATTTT. This translates into CASSRVGSDQPQHF.

V is TRBV28 and J is TRBJ2-7, with D perhaps matching TRBD2 (6 bases). CDR3 length: 13 amino acids. Germline CDR1 is MDHEN and CDR2 is SYDVKM. V was cut by 11 bases and J by 4 bases, with 18 bases left in between. For the CDR3, the DNA is TGTGCCTCCCGGACTACCAACTCTTACGAGCAGTACTTC. This encodes CASRTTNSYEQYF.

This clonotype was observed many times. J is TRBJ2-1 and V is TRBV20-1; 7 nucleotides agree with TRBD2. The CDR3 totals 14 residues. Per germline, CDR1 DFQATT and CDR2 SNEGSKA (reference sequence). Losses at the gene ends were 3 bases for V and 4 bases for J; bases not matched to a gene: 6. The CDR3 DNA sequence: TGCAGTGCTAGCGGGGGGAGCTCTTACAATGAGCAGTTCTTC. Protein product: CSASGGSSYNEQFF.

There are many counts of this clonotype. The CDR3, as DNA: TGTGCCAGCAGTTCCCCTCCAGGGGCGTCAGTATCGCAGTATTTT. This encodes CASSSPPGASVSQYF. V and J are TRBV28 and TRBJ2-3; possible D gene TRBD1, 6 bases. The CDR3 length is 15 residues. Per germline, CDR1 MDHEN and CDR2 SYDVKM. V shed 4 bases and J shed 10 bases, with 21 bases lying between them.

This clonotype turned up a few times. The chain couples TRBV28 to TRBJ2-3; perhaps D is TRBD1 or TRBD2 (5 bases each). The CDR3 is 11 residues long. Per germline, CDR1 MDHEN and CDR2 SYDVKM. Trimming shortened V by 4 bases and J by 8 bases, and 7 bases separated the two germline ends. The CDR3 region is CASSSGGTQYF. The CDR3 nucleotides read TGTGCCAGCAGTTCTGGGGGTACGCAGTATTTT.

In its sample, this clonotype was seen many times. The rearrangement links TRBV27 to TRBJ2-1; weak D call: TRBD1 (6 bases). This CDR3 has 14 residues. Germline assignment: CDR1 MNHEY and CDR2 SMNVEV (reference sequence). V gave up 8 bases and J gave up 1 base, with 12 bases separating them. The CDR3 region has the DNA TGTGCCAGCGCGGAAGGGGGATCCTACAATGAGCAGTTCTTC. Encoded protein: CASAEGGSYNEQFF.

The chain links TRBV2 to TRBJ2-7; D perhaps matches TRBD1 (6 bases). The CDR3 is made up of 11 amino acids. Deletions cut 3 bases from V and 10 bases from J, with 10 bases between. CDR1 and CDR2 from the germline V gene are SNHLY and FYNNEI. The CDR3 protein is CASSDRDIQYF. CDR3 nucleotides: TGTGCCAGCAGTGACCGGGACATACAGTACTTC.

This clonotype was counted only a few times. This chain joins TRBV24-1 and TRBJ2-6; weak D call: TRBD2 (6 bases). The CDR3 has 16 residues. V was cut by 1 base and J by 2 bases, with 8 bases left in between. Germline CDR1 and CDR2: KGHDR and SFDVKD. The CDR3 loop reads CATSDFREAGANVLTF. The CDR3 DNA sequence: TGTGCCACCAGTGATTTTAGGGAGGCTGGGGCCAACGTCCTGACTTTC.

This clonotype has more than one count but fewer than ten. V gene TRBV12-3 or TRBV12-4 combines with J gene TRBJ1-5, with D uncertain. V was cut by 1 base and J by 0 bases, with 4 bases left in between. This CDR3 region has 14 residues. For the CDR3, the DNA is TGTGCCAGCAGTTTAGGGGCTAGCAATCAGCCCCAGCATTTT. Translating it yields CASSLGASNQPQHF.

The chain links TRBV27 to TRBJ2-4; TRBD2 agrees at 11 bases. V was clipped by 3 bases and J by 11 bases; unmatched bases: 9. CDR1 MNHEY and CDR2 SMNVEV come from the germline V gene (reference sequence). The CDR3 has 15 residues. CDR3 nucleotide sequence: TGTGCCAGCAGTTTGGTAGCGGGAGGGCGTTCGGTTCAGTACTTC. It is translated as CASSLVAGGRSVQYF.

This clonotype was seen only a few times. This chain links TRBV9 with TRBJ1-1; 8 bases map to TRBD1. Germline CDR1 SGDLS, CDR2 YYNGEE. V shed 3 bases, J shed 4 bases, and the junction held 5 bases outside the gene matches. This CDR3 comprises 14 residues. The CDR3: CASSATGVGTEAFF. The CDR3 DNA reads as TGTGCCAGCAGCGCGACAGGGGTTGGCACTGAAGCTTTCTTT.

In its sample, this clonotype was seen many times. The rearrangement links TRBV19 to TRBJ2-2; perhaps D is TRBD1 or TRBD2 (5 bases each). V was shortened by 10 bases and J by 6 bases, with 18 bases between the two germline ends. Germline V gene data show CDR1 as LNHDA and CDR2 as SQIVND (reference sequence). The CDR3 spans 14 residues. In DNA form, the CDR3 reads TGTGCCACCGGGGTTTCAGGGATGGCCGGGGAGCTGTTTTTT. As protein: CATGVSGMAGELFF.

The table lists this clonotype with many counts. This chain uses TRBV28 with TRBJ1-5, with D perhaps TRBD1 (5 bases). The CDR3 loop spans 15 amino acids. Germline CDR1 is MDHEN and CDR2 is SYDVKM. V shed 8 bases and J shed 2 bases, with 16 bases lying between them. For the CDR3, the DNA is TGTGCCAGCCATTTGGAGGGGCGAGGCAATCAGCCCCAGCATTTT. This encodes CASHLEGRGNQPQHF.

This clonotype was recorded at least ten times. The CDR3 protein is CSARGLARLFF. The DNA of the CDR3 is TGCAGTGCTAGAGGACTAGCTAGGCTGTTCTTC. The chain employs TRBV20-1 and TRBJ2-1; 7 nucleotides agree with TRBD2. This CDR3 contains 11 residues. V dropped 1 base and J dropped 15; count of bases not matched to a gene: 6. The germline V gene encodes CDR1 DFQATT and CDR2 SNEGSKA (reference sequence).

The sample holds many counts of this clonotype. The chain is built from TRBV3-1 and TRBJ2-5; possible D gene TRBD1, 6 bases. The ends were cut back, 2 bases at V and 5 bases at J, with 12 bases in the middle. CDR1 LGHDT and CDR2 YNNKEL come from the germline V gene (reference sequence). The CDR3 loop spans 14 amino acids. Here the CDR3 DNA reads TGTGCCAGCAGCCAAAGAAGAAGGGGGGAGACCCAGTACTTC. Residues: CASSQRRRGETQYF.

This clonotype was observed at least ten times. The genes are TRBV28 and TRBJ2-7; perhaps TRBD1 as D (6 bases). The ends were cut back, 5 bases at V and 3 bases at J, with 14 bases in the middle. This CDR3 is 14 amino acids long. CDR1 and CDR2 (germline): MDHEN, SYDVKM. The CDR3 spells CASSQRTDLYEQYF. CDR3 DNA: TGTGCCAGCAGTCAAAGGACAGACCTCTACGAGCAGTACTTC.

The chain uses TRBV2 and TRBJ2-2; D gene unclear. CDR3 length: 15 residues. The germline gives CDR1 SNHLY, CDR2 FYNNEI. The V end lost 2 bases, the J end lost 1 base, and 8 bases lay between the germline ends. In DNA form, the CDR3 reads TGTGCCAGCAGTGAATTTCGGCTGAACACCGGGGAGCTGTTTTTT. Encoded protein: CASSEFRLNTGELFF.